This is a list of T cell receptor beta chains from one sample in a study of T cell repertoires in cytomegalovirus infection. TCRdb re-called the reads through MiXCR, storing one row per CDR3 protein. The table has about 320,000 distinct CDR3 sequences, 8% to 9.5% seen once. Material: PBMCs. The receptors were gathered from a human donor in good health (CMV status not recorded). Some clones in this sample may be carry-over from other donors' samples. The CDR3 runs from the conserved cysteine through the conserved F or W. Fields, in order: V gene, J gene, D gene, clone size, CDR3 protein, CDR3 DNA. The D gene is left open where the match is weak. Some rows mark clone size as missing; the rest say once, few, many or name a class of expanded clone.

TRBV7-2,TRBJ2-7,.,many,CASSSQGGAGYEQYF,TGTGCCAGCAGCTCACAGGGTGGGGCCGGATACGAGCAGTACTTC
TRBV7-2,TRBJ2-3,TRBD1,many,CASSLQGKISTDTQYF,TGTGCCAGCAGCCTACAGGGGAAGATAAGCACAGATACGCAGTATTTT
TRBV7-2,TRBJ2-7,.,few,CASSLEVGWSYEQYF,TGTGCCAGCAGCTTAGAGGTCGGGTGGTCCTACGAGCAGTACTTC
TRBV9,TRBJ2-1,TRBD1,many,CASSAGQGGYYNEQFF,TGTGCCAGCAGCGCCGGACAGGGGGGTTATTACAATGAGCAGTTCTTC
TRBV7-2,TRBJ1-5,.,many,CASSLMAGQGGQPQHF,TGTGCCAGCAGCTTAATGGCTGGGCAGGGTGGCCAGCCCCAGCATTTT
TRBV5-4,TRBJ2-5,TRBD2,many,CASSYGTSGVETQYF,TGTGCCAGCAGCTATGGGACTAGCGGGGTTGAGACCCAGTACTTC
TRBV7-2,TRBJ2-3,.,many,CASSLAAASFTDTQYF,TGTGCCAGCAGCTTAGCTGCGGCTAGCTTCACAGATACGCAGTATTTT
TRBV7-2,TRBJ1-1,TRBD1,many,CASSLIGTANTEAFF,TGTGCCAGCAGCCTAATCGGGACAGCGAACACTGAAGCTTTCTTT
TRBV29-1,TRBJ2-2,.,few,CSVGDLGAGYANTGELFF,TGCAGCGTCGGCGACCTCGGGGCAGGGTACGCGAACACCGGGGAGCTGTTTTTT
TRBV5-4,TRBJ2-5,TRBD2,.,CASSLEGGLAGGQETQYF,TGTGCCAGCAGCTTGGAGGGGGGACTAGCGGGGGGACAAGAGACCCAGTACTTC
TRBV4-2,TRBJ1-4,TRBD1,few,CASSQAGGATDEKLFF,TGTGCCAGCAGCCAAGCAGGGGGCGCGACGGATGAAAAACTGTTTTTT
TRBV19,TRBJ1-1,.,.,CASSQRARTEAFF,TGTGCCAGTAGTCAGAGGGCTCGGACTGAAGCTTTCTTT
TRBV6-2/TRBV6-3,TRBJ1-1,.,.,CASRYEGPGVLRTEAFF,TGTGCCAGCAGATACGAAGGGCCAGGGGTGTTGAGGACTGAAGCTTTCTTT
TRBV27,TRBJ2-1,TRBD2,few,CASRRASGSNEQFF,TGTGCCAGCCGTCGGGCTAGCGGGAGCAATGAGCAGTTCTTC
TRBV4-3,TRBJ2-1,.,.,CASSRAESEQFF,TGCGCCAGCAGCCGGGCGGAATCTGAGCAGTTCTTC
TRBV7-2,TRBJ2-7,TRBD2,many,CASSSLAGGPNRYEQYF,TGTGCCAGCAGCTCACTAGCGGGGGGCCCCAATCGGTACGAGCAGTACTTC
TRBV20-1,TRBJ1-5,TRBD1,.,CSADRQDQPQHF,TGCAGCGCGGACAGGCAGGATCAGCCCCAGCATTTT
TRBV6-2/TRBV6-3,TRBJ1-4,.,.,CASSRTASRNEKLFF,TGTGCCAGCAGTCGTACAGCTTCTCGGAATGAAAAACTGTTTTTT
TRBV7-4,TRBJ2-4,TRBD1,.,CASSLNLGQGKNIQYF,TGTGCCAGCAGCTTAAATTTGGGACAGGGGAAAAACATTCAGTACTTC
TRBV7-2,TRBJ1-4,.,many,CASSLAGVAVREKLFF,TGTGCCAGCAGCTTAGCAGGAGTAGCAGTAAGGGAAAAACTGTTTTTT
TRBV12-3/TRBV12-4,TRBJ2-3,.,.,CASSPGPVTDTQYF,TGTGCCAGCAGCCCCGGACCCGTCACAGATACGCAGTATTTT
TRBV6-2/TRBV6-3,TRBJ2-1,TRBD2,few,CASSPRASGVYNEQFF,TGTGCCAGCAGTCCAAGGGCTAGCGGCGTCTACAATGAGCAGTTCTTC
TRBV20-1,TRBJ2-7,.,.,CSARPFGGAVEQYF,TGCAGTGCTAGACCGTTTGGGGGGGCTGTCGAGCAGTACTTC
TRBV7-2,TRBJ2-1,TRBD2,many,CASSLMASGGAVFNEQFF,TGTGCCAGCAGCTTAATGGCTAGCGGGGGGGCCGTGTTCAATGAGCAGTTCTTC
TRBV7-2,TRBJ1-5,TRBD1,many,CASSPRGGSNQPQHF,TGTGCCAGCAGTCCCAGGGGGGGCAGCAATCAGCCCCAGCATTTT
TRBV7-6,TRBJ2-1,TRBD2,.,CASSYLGGRAGDEQFF,TGTGCCAGCAGCTATCTTGGCGGGAGGGCCGGGGATGAGCAGTTCTTC
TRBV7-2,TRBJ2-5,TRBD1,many,CASSLDRPGAGQYF,TGTGCCAGCAGCTTGGACAGGCCCGGGGCCGGCCAGTACTTC
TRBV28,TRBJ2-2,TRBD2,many,CASSLWELAGGPGELFF,TGTGCCAGCAGTTTATGGGAGCTAGCGGGAGGGCCCGGGGAGCTGTTTTTT
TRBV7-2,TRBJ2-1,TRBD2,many,CASSSPGLAGGRSYNEQFF,TGTGCCAGCAGCTCCCCGGGACTAGCGGGGGGGCGTTCCTACAATGAGCAGTTCTTC
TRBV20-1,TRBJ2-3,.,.,CSARFPFRASYSTDTQYF,TGCAGTGCTAGATTCCCCTTTAGGGCTAGCTACAGCACAGATACGCAGTATTTT
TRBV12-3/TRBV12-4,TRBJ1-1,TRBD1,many,CASTTYTGDYTEAFF,TGTGCCAGCACCACCTACACAGGGGATTACACTGAAGCTTTCTTT
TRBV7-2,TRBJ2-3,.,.,CASSAEGSPTDTQYF,TGTGCCAGCAGCGCCGAGGGGTCCCCCACAGATACGCAGTATTTT
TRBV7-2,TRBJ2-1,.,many,CASSSGGGMYEQFF,TGTGCCAGCAGCTCAGGGGGGGGTATGTATGAGCAGTTCTTC
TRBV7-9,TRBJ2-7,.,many,CASSLTAGDRYF,TGTGCCAGCAGCCTGACAGCCGGTGATCGGTACTTC
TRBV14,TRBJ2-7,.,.,CASSKGQSYYEQYF,TGTGCCAGCAGCAAAGGACAGAGTTACTACGAGCAGTACTTC
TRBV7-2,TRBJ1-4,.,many,CASSRATNEKLFF,TGTGCCAGCAGCAGGGCAACTAATGAAAAACTGTTTTTT
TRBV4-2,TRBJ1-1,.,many,CASSQGGQVEAFF,TGTGCCAGCAGCCAAGGGGGCCAGGTTGAAGCTTTCTTT
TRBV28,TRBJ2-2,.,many,CASKQGTTNTGELFF,TGTGCCAGCAAGCAGGGGACAACGAACACCGGGGAGCTGTTTTTT
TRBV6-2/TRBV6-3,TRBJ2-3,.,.,CASRGITADTQYF,TGTGCCAGCAGGGGTATAACGGCAGATACGCAGTATTTT
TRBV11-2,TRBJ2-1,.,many,CASSLDRPRADEQFF,TGTGCCAGCAGCTTAGATCGTCCGCGGGCTGATGAGCAGTTCTTC
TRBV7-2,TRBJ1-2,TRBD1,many,CASSLIRDRSGYTF,TGTGCCAGCAGCTTAATCCGGGACAGATCTGGCTACACCTTC